Presented here are 7 T cell receptor beta chains from one specimen sequenced in a study of T cell changes during pregnancy in multiple sclerosis. Repertoires were generated with immunoSEQ multiplex PCR, while TCRdb's copy carries only in-frame clones and drops some. Of over 90,000 clones listed, 75% to 95% are singletons. Sequenced material: peripheral blood, taken before pregnancy. The receptors originated from a female donor with multiple sclerosis, enrolled in a pregnancy study.

Only one count was recorded for this clone. This chain links TRBV20-1 with TRBJ2-5, with 9 bases that match TRBD1. This CDR3 comprises 11 residues. Per germline, CDR1 DFQATT and CDR2 SNEGSKA (reference sequence). Trimming cost V 6 bases and J 12 bases; bases outside gene matches: 8. CDR3: CSAYLRDREYF. Here the CDR3 DNA reads TGCAGTGCGTACCTCCGGGACAGGGAGTACTTC.

The CDR3 spells CASSQDYPGPNTEAFF. CDR3 DNA: TGCGCCAGCAGCCAAGATTACCCAGGTCCGAACACTGAAGCTTTCTTT. The chain has TRBV4-3 and TRBJ1-1; D not resolved. The CDR3 is made up of 16 amino acids. Trimming took off 0 bases at V and 1 base at J, with 12 bases between the two ends. Germline-derived CDR1 and CDR2 are LGHNA and YSLEER.

This chain links TRBV23-1 with TRBJ2-4; the D gene is possibly TRBD2 (6 bases). TRBV23-1 is an ORF, with its function uncertain. V shed 2 bases and J shed 11 bases, with 22 bases lying between them. This CDR3 region has 16 residues. CDR3 in amino acids: CASSQRGRRGKRVQYF. DNA of the CDR3: TGCGCCAGCAGTCAACGTGGCAGGAGGGGAAAACGCGTTCAGTACTTC.

V usage is TRBV27 and J usage is TRBJ2-5, with 9 bases aligning to TRBD1. The germline V gene encodes CDR1 MNHEY and CDR2 SMNVEV (reference sequence). V gave up 5 bases and J gave up 1 base; unmatched junction bases: 8. This CDR3 region has 16 residues. The CDR3 spells CASSTRTGALQETQYF. The DNA of the CDR3 is TGTGCCAGCAGTACTCGGACAGGGGCCCTCCAAGAGACCCAGTACTTC.

The chain uses TRBV19 and TRBJ1-6, with a weak D call TRBD1 (6 bases). The CDR3 contains 15 residues. Germline CDR1 and CDR2: LNHDA and SQIVND (reference sequence). The V end lost 6 bases, the J end lost 0 bases, and 9 bases lay between the germline ends. The chain's CDR3 is CASRGAYSYNSPLHF. CDR3 nucleotides: TGTGCCAGTAGGGGGGCCTACTCCTATAATTCACCCCTCCACTTT.

The V and J genes are TRBV5-6 and TRBJ1-2; TRBD1 aligns across 9 bases. The germline CDR1 and CDR2 sequences are SGHDT and YYEEEE. The J segment lost 8 bases and the V segment lost 2 bases, leaving 7 bases of the junction unmatched. CDR3 length: 14 residues. In DNA, the CDR3 is TGTGCCAGCAGCTTAACAGGGGGCGCCTCGGGCTACACCTTC. This encodes CASSLTGGASGYTF.

The rearrangement links TRBV7-9 to TRBJ1-5; D uncertain. This CDR3 is 14 amino acids long. Germline lookup yields CDR1 SEHNR and CDR2 FQNEAQ (reference sequence). Trimming left V 5 bases short and J 6 bases short, with 14 bases between. CDR3 residues: CASSVGGWAQPQHF. CDR3 DNA: TGTGCCAGCAGCGTAGGAGGGTGGGCTCAGCCCCAGCATTTT.